A single sample gave rise to the 5 T cell receptor beta chains below, sequenced in a study of blood T cell repertoires in COVID-19. This table comes from immunoSEQ multiplex PCR, and its TCRdb copy is limited to in-frame clones, with some not included. The sample has under 200,000 clones, roughly 90% seen once. Sequenced sample: peripheral blood. The receptor source for this set is a young man with active or convalescent COVID-19.

The chain is built from TRBV29-1 and TRBJ2-5; the match to TRBD2 covers 12 bases. Germline V gives CDR1 SQVTM, CDR2 ANQGSEA. Trimming at V came to 6 bases and at J to 7 bases, leaving 6 bases not matched to a gene. The CDR3 runs 13 residues. The CDR3 sequence is CSVFTSGGRTQYF. CDR3 nucleotide sequence: TGCAGCGTATTCACTAGCGGGGGGAGGACCCAGTACTTC.

The gene calls are TRBV29-1 and TRBJ1-2; TRBD1 aligns across 8 bases. J was trimmed by 2 bases and V by 3 bases; bases with no gene match: 8. Germline CDR1 and CDR2: SQVTM and ANQGSEA. The CDR3 sequence is 15 residues long. CDR3 bases: TGCAGCGTTGACGACCCGGGACAGGCGAACTATGGCTACACCTTC. It specifies CSVDDPGQANYGYTF.

The genes are TRBV9 and TRBJ1-1, with no clear D. CDR1 and CDR2 from the germline V gene are SGDLS and YYNGEE. Trimming cost V 4 bases and J 2 bases, with 15 bases left between them. The CDR3 consists of 15 residues. CDR3 residues: CASSNNPTENTEAFF. CDR3 DNA: TGTGCCAGCAGCAACAACCCAACAGAAAACACTGAAGCTTTCTTT.

V gene TRBV28 combines with J gene TRBJ2-3; D perhaps matches TRBD2 (6 bases). V was clipped by 5 bases and J by 5 bases, with 8 bases between them. Germline V lookup: CDR1 MDHEN, CDR2 SYDVKM. The CDR3 has 12 residues. The CDR3 region has the DNA TGTGCCAGCAGTGGGGGAGGAGATACGCAGTATTTT. It specifies CASSGGGDTQYF. The full variable domain, completed using reference TRBV28 and TRBJ2-3, is DVKVTQSSRYLVKRTGEKVFLECVQDMDHENMFWYRQDPGLGLRLIYFSYDVKMKEKGDIPEGYSVSREKKERFSLILESASTNQTSMYLCASSGGGDTQYFGPGTRLTVL.

The chain uses TRBV5-1 and TRBJ1-1; 10 bases map to TRBD1. After removal of 3 bases from V and 4 bases from J, the junction contained 3 bases not matched to a gene. From germline, CDR1 is SGHRS and CDR2 YFSETQ. The CDR3 consists of 14 residues. CDR3 residues: CASSSGTGVTEAFF. The CDR3 DNA reads as TGCGCCAGCAGCTCCGGGACAGGGGTCACTGAAGCTTTCTTT.